The 28 T cell receptor beta chains reported below all come from one sample, sequenced in a study of blood T cells in healthy people across ages (dated by TCRdb to about 2015). Library preparation was by 5' RACE. The second PCR ran for about 7 to 11 cycles and used a J-beta primer mix along with a sample-barcoded 5' primer. In-frame beta chains were kept once TCRdb had trimmed the public reads at Q25 with fastp and called clones with MiXCR. Merged by CDR3 protein, the rows form single entries marked with the most common genes and DNA. The sample profile shows approximately 1,700,000 distinct CDR3 sequences; roughly two fifths of them were found once. Together, the top ten hold more than 20% of the sample. The sequencing input was blood. The receptors stem from a human donor in good health.

This clonotype was seen a few times. The V call is TRBV29-1, the J call TRBJ2-7; TRBD1 matches at 7 bases. The ends lost 7 bases at V and 6 bases at J; junction bases unmatched: 15. The CDR3 runs 14 residues. Germline loops: CDR1 SQVTM, CDR2 ANQGSEA. For the CDR3, the DNA is TGCAGCGCCACATTTGACAGGGTTTTGGGCGAGCAGTACTTC. Its protein is CSATFDRVLGEQYF.

This clonotype was counted a few times. The CDR3 coding sequence is TGTGCCAGCAGCAGGCCGGGGACCTACAATGAGCAGTTCTTC. This codes for CASSRPGTYNEQFF. The rearrangement uses TRBV3-1 and TRBJ2-1, with a tentative D call TRBD2 (5 bases). Germline-derived CDR1 and CDR2 are LGHDT and YNNKEL (reference sequence). V lost 5 bases, J lost 2 bases, and 10 bases lay in between. This CDR3 region has 14 residues.

This clonotype was counted ten times or more. V usage is TRBV29-1 and J usage is TRBJ2-1; tentative D call: TRBD2 (6 bases). This CDR3 has 13 amino acids. In germline, CDR1 is SQVTM, CDR2 ANQGSEA. Deletions cut 7 bases from V and 7 bases from J, with 17 bases between. CDR3 sequence reads: CSAGGGYGNEQFF. The CDR3 DNA is TGCAGCGCCGGTGGAGGGTACGGGAATGAGCAGTTCTTC.

This clonotype has only a few counts. The V call is TRBV5-6, the J call TRBJ2-3; D not resolved. Looked up from germline, CDR1 is SGHDT and CDR2 is YYEEEE. Trimming pared 1 base from V and 0 bases from J, leaving 9 bases between. The CDR3 covers 15 residues. This chain's CDR3 is CASSLRPDSTDTQYF. The CDR3 DNA reads as TGTGCCAGCAGCTTGCGGCCAGACAGCACAGATACGCAGTATTTT.

This clonotype was picked up a small number of times. The V call is TRBV7-8, the J call TRBJ1-1; D uncertain. The CDR3 contains 16 residues. V was shortened by 5 bases and J by 2 bases, with 18 bases between the two germline ends. Germline V gene data show CDR1 as SGHVS and CDR2 as FQNEAQ. CDR3 DNA sequence: TGTGCCAGCAGCCCCTTCGGTATAGGGATAAACACTGAAGCTTTCTTT. Translation gives CASSPFGIGINTEAFF.

This clonotype was counted only a few times. This sequence joins TRBV15 and TRBJ2-7; TRBD1 matches 7 bases. V lost 8 bases to trimming and J lost 5 bases; unmatched junction nucleotides: 12. This CDR3 contains 14 residues. Germline V gives CDR1 LNHNV, CDR2 YYDKDF (reference sequence). The CDR3 reads CATSSGTVTHEQYF. The DNA of the CDR3 is TGTGCCACCTCGTCCGGGACAGTGACCCACGAGCAGTACTTC.

The V and J genes are TRBV6-5 and TRBJ2-7; 12 nucleotides line up with TRBD1. This CDR3 spans 16 amino acids. The V and J ends lost 6 bases and 3 bases, in that order; junction bases with no gene match: 9. Germline V CDR1 and CDR2: MNHEY, SVGAGI. The CDR3 is CASSWARDRGHYEQYF. The DNA of the CDR3 is TGTGCCAGCAGCTGGGCCCGGGACAGGGGGCACTACGAGCAGTACTTC.

This chain links TRBV6-1 with TRBJ2-1; a possible D gene is TRBD2 (6 bases). The CDR3 is 12 residues long. Trimming pared 1 base from V and 13 bases from J, leaving 11 bases between. CDR1 MNHNS and CDR2 SASEGT come from the germline V gene. The CDR3 nucleotides read TGTGCCAGCAGTGAAGGGAGGGGAGGACAGTTCTTC. It encodes CASSEGRGGQFF.

This chain joins TRBV5-1 and TRBJ2-1, with D tentatively TRBD2 (5 bases). Looked up from germline, CDR1 is SGHRS and CDR2 is YFSETQ. The CDR3 totals 16 residues. Trimming removed 0 bases at V and 0 bases at J, with 10 bases between. The CDR3 protein is CASSLGTLSSYNEQFF. The DNA of the CDR3 is TGCGCCAGCAGCTTGGGGACTCTCAGCTCCTACAATGAGCAGTTCTTC. The complete variable domain, with remaining parts taken from reference TRBV5-1 and TRBJ2-1, reads KAGVTQTPRYLIKTRGQQVTLSCSPISGHRSVSWYQQTPGQGLQFLFEYFSETQRNKGNFPGRFSGRQFSNSRSEMNVSTLELGDSALYLCASSLGTLSSYNEQFFGPGTRLTVL.

The chain recombines TRBV18 with TRBJ2-4; 7 bases align to TRBD1. The DNA end is a closer match to TRBJ2-7, so the J assignment may be wrong. The germline CDR1 and CDR2 sequences are KGHSH and LQKENI. This CDR3 has 14 amino acids. The CDR3 region has the DNA TGTGCCAGCTCACCTTCACAGGGGAACCACGAGCAGTACTTC. This translates into CASSPSQGNHEQYF.

This clonotype was counted a few times. The chain couples TRBV6-6 to TRBJ1-2; a weak D match, TRBD1 (5 bases). CDR1 and CDR2 from the germline V gene are MNHNY and SVGAGI (reference sequence). The germline V and J ends were trimmed by 0 bases and 4 bases, with 9 bases remaining between them. This CDR3 comprises 14 residues. In nucleotides, the CDR3 is TGTGCCAGCAGTTACTCGATCGGGGCCTATGGCTACACCTTC. Its translation: CASSYSIGAYGYTF.

There are a few counts of this clonotype. An end of the junction differs from the germline gene, which may be a read error. The J gene is TRBJ2-5, the V gene TRBV5-1, with 12 bases matching TRBD2. This CDR3 has 16 amino acids. Looked up from germline, CDR1 is SGHRS and CDR2 is YFSETQ. CDR3 sequence: CASSVGTSGYQETQYF. CDR3 nucleotide sequence: TGTGCCAGCAGCGTCGGGACTAGCGGGTACCAAGAGACCCAGTACTTC.

This clonotype was found a few times. This sequence joins TRBV7-9 and TRBJ2-7, with 7 bases fitting TRBD1. CDR3 length equals 15 residues. V lost 5 bases to trimming and J lost 7 bases; unmatched junction nucleotides: 14. Germline CDR1 SEHNR, CDR2 FQNEAQ (reference sequence). For the CDR3, the DNA is TGTGCCAGCAGCCTAACGATACAGGGGTCTACGGAGCAGTACTTC. Its protein product is CASSLTIQGSTEQYF.

The chain recombines TRBV20-1 with TRBJ1-5; a weak D match, TRBD1 (6 bases). This CDR3 comprises 13 residues. Between the trimmed V and J ends, which lost 6 bases and 1 base, there was a span of 10 bases. Germline lookup yields CDR1 DFQATT and CDR2 SNEGSKA (reference sequence). In DNA form, the CDR3 reads TGCAGTGCGGGGGGGGCAAGCAATCAGCCCCAGCATTTT. This sequence encodes CSAGGASNQPQHF.

This clonotype was observed a handful of times. This chain uses TRBV10-3 with TRBJ2-3; TRBD1 is a possible D gene (5 bases). Trimming pared 6 bases from V and 7 bases from J, leaving 14 bases between. CDR1 and CDR2 (germline): ENHRY, SYGVKD. The CDR3 covers 13 residues. CDR3 protein: CAIRENAGNTQYF. The CDR3 bases are TGTGCCATCAGGGAAAACGCAGGGAATACGCAGTATTTT.

Note on this clonotype: The germline gene is not matched at one end of the junction; a read error may be the cause. This chain joins TRBV7-2 and TRBJ1-6; perhaps TRBD1 as D (5 bases). The CDR3 contains 13 residues. Germline CDR1 SGHTA, CDR2 FQGNSA. The CDR3: CASSLVGGSPLHF. CDR3 sequence (DNA): TGTGCTAGCAGCTTAGTCGGGGGTTCACCCCTCCACTTT.

This clonotype occurred a few times. The V gene is TRBV15, the J gene TRBJ1-4; D gene uncertain. This CDR3 has 13 residues. From germline, CDR1 is LNHNV and CDR2 YYDKDF (reference sequence). V lost 0 bases and J lost 11, with 10 bases in between. CDR3 in DNA: TGTGCCACCAGCAGAGATCGCTTGTGGAAACTGTTTTTT. Translating gives CATSRDRLWKLFF.

V and J are TRBV20-1 and TRBJ2-7; D is unclear. Germline loops: CDR1 DFQATT, CDR2 SNEGSKA (reference sequence). The CDR3 length is 15 residues. Trimming stripped 4 bases from V and 9 bases from J, with 25 bases between. CDR3: CSAIGSPPGLNGQYF. The DNA of the CDR3 is TGCAGTGCTATAGGTAGCCCACCAGGTTTGAACGGGCAGTACTTC.

V gene TRBV29-1 combines with J gene TRBJ1-2, with D tentatively TRBD1 (5 bases). In germline, CDR1 is SQVTM, CDR2 ANQGSEA. There are 13 residues in the CDR3. Trimming pared 2 bases from V and 8 bases from J, leaving 15 bases between. The chain's CDR3 is CSVEWEGQVGYTF. CDR3 coding DNA: TGCAGCGTTGAATGGGAGGGGCAGGTGGGCTACACCTTC. The variable domain in full, with the rest retrieved from reference TRBV29-1 and TRBJ1-2, is SAVISQKPSRDICQRGTSLTIQCQVDSQVTMMFWYRQQPGQSLTLIATANQGSEATYESGFVIDKFPISRPNLTFSTLTVSNMSPEDSSIYLCSVEWEGQVGYTFGSGTRLTVV.

The chain uses TRBV4-1 and TRBJ1-2; TRBD1 aligns across 8 bases. V lost 3 bases to trimming and J lost 8 bases; unmatched junction nucleotides: 17. Germline CDR1 reads MGHRA; CDR2 reads YSYEKL. The CDR3 covers 17 residues. The CDR3 here is CASSQGASGGAVVGYTF. In DNA form, the CDR3 reads TGCGCCAGCAGCCAGGGGGCCTCAGGGGGCGCCGTGGTGGGCTACACCTTC.

V gene TRBV4-3 combines with J gene TRBJ2-7; TRBD1 agrees at 10 bases. The V gene's germline CDR1 is LGHNA and CDR2 YSLEER. The CDR3 covers 15 residues. After removal of 4 bases from V and 2 bases from J, the junction contained 5 bases not matched to a gene. The CDR3 DNA reads TGCGCCAGCAGCCCTAGGGGACAGGGGCCCTACGAGCAGTACTTC. Its translation: CASSPRGQGPYEQYF.

V and J are TRBV10-3 and TRBJ2-4; 7 bases match TRBD1. With the DNA end fitting TRBJ2-7 better, the J assignment may be wrong. Germline CDR1 is ENHRY and CDR2 is SYGVKD. There are 16 residues in the CDR3. The CDR3 region has the DNA TGTGCCATCAGTGAGTCGAGAGGGGGCCTTAACCACGAGCAGTACTTC. Its translation is CAISESRGGLNHEQYF.

V usage is TRBV6-1 and J usage is TRBJ1-5; no firm D call. CDR1 is MNHNS and CDR2 is SASEGT in the germline V gene. The CDR3 extends over 13 amino acids. V was shortened by 1 base and J by 3 bases, with 4 bases between the two germline ends. The chain's CDR3 is CASSEVHNQPQHF. Written as DNA, the CDR3 is TGTGCCAGCAGTGAAGTGCACAATCAGCCCCAGCATTTT.

This chain joins TRBV24-1 and TRBJ2-3; D is perhaps TRBD1 (5 bases). Germline CDR1 and CDR2: KGHDR and SFDVKD. The CDR3 sequence is 16 residues long. The V end lost 3 bases, the J end lost 6 bases, and 18 bases lay between the germline ends. The CDR3 region is CATSDLGDSVTDTQYF. CDR3 sequence (DNA): TGTGCCACCAGTGATCTGGGTGACAGTGTGACGGATACGCAGTATTTT.

The chain employs TRBV7-2 and TRBJ1-2; 7 bases match TRBD1. V lost 6 bases, J lost 12 bases, and 16 bases stayed unmatched. The germline gives CDR1 SGHTA, CDR2 FQGNSA. This CDR3 region has 14 residues. CDR3 loop: CASRYTGASLGDTF. CDR3 in DNA: TGTGCCAGCAGGTACACAGGGGCCTCACTTGGAGACACCTTC. The whole variable domain, filled in from reference TRBV7-2 and TRBJ1-2, reads GAGVSQSPSNKVTEKGKDVELRCDPISGHTALYWYRQSLGQGLEFLIYFQGNSAPDKSGLPSDRFSAERTGGSVSTLTIQRTQQEDSAVYLCASRYTGASLGDTFGSGTRLTVV.

V usage is TRBV7-2 and J usage is TRBJ2-1; 7 nucleotides match TRBD1. The ends lost 0 bases at V and 7 bases at J; junction bases unmatched: 3. Germline CDR1 SGHTA, CDR2 FQGNSA. This CDR3 contains 14 residues. The CDR3 DNA reads as TGTGCCAGCAGCTTAGCGGACAGGCGAAATGAGCAGTTCTTC. Amino acid sequence: CASSLADRRNEQFF.

This clonotype has just one count. V gene TRBV12-3 or TRBV12-4 combines with J gene TRBJ2-1; D not certain. The CDR3 contains 15 residues. V lost 2 bases and J 2 bases, leaving 10 bases between the germline ends. Here the CDR3 reads CASSLSVNPYNEQFF. Written as DNA, the CDR3 is TGTGCCAGCAGTTTATCCGTAAATCCCTACAATGAGCAGTTCTTC.

This clonotype has only a few counts. This CDR3 reads CATSPGRSSTEAFF. Here the CDR3 DNA reads TGCGCCACCTCCCCGGGACGGTCGAGCACTGAAGCTTTCTTT. V and J are TRBV10-2 and TRBJ1-1; the D gene is possibly TRBD1 (5 bases). The CDR3 spans 14 residues. V lost 10 bases to trimming and J lost 4 bases, with 19 bases between them. Germline CDR1 is WSHSY and CDR2 is SAAADI.